These T cell receptor beta chains were read from a single sample in a study of T cell responses to AZD1222 COVID-19 vaccine. Generated by immunoSEQ multiplex PCR, the TCRdb table keeps only in-frame clones and is missing some. The repertoire includes 200,000 or so clones, almost 95% of them detected once, and roughly a tenth sits in the top ten. This material consisted of peripheral blood, taken on day 0 of AZD1222 vaccination. The receptors come from an adult in good health. The CDR3 runs from the conserved cysteine through the conserved F or W. Each record gives: V gene, D gene, clone size, J gene, CDR3 protein, CDR3 DNA. The D gene is left open where the match is weak. Clone size is given for some rows only: seen once, a few or many times, or a class if the clone is expanded.

TRBV13,TRBD1,NA,TRBJ1-2,CASSFDRGYQGYTF,TGTGCCAGCAGCTTCGACAGGGGGTACCAGGGCTACACCTTC
TRBV19,TRBD1,NA,TRBJ1-2,CASGGTGTQKAYGYTF,TGTGCCAGTGGTGGGACAGGGACACAAAAGGCGTATGGCTACACCTTC
TRBV29-1,NA,NA,TRBJ2-2,CRWGVPNTGELFF,TGCAGGTGGGGCGTGCCGAACACCGGGGAGCTGTTTTTT
TRBV5-8,NA,NA,TRBJ1-6,CASSLVRGARGSYNSPLHF,TGTGCCAGCAGCTTGGTGAGGGGGGCCAGGGGCTCCTATAATTCACCCCTCCACTTT
TRBV2,TRBD2,NA,TRBJ2-7,CASSLGLAGDHPRGEQYF,TGTGCCAGCAGTCTCGGACTAGCGGGAGACCATCCGAGGGGGGAGCAGTACTTC
TRBV6-6,TRBD1,once,TRBJ1-2,CASTPTGGGYGYTF,TGTGCCAGCACCCCGACAGGGGGGGGCTATGGCTACACCTTC
TRBV5-1,NA,NA,TRBJ2-5,CASSLWPAKETQYF,TGCGCCAGCAGCTTGTGGCCAGCTAAAGAGACCCAGTACTTC
TRBV6-6,NA,NA,TRBJ1-1,CASTDAGRLNTEAFF,TGTGCCAGCACCGACGCAGGGCGACTGAACACTGAAGCTTTCTTT
TRBV5-4,NA,NA,TRBJ2-7,CASSLASGGNLYEQYF,TGTGCCAGCAGCTTGGCTTCCGGGGGAAATCTCTACGAGCAGTACTTC
TRBV28,NA,NA,TRBJ1-1,CASSLGEAFF,TGTGCCAGCAGCTTAGGTGAAGCTTTCTTT
TRBV7-8,NA,NA,TRBJ1-2,CASSLAAPGGGYTF,TGTGCCAGCAGCTTAGCCGCGCCGGGGGGGGGCTACACCTTC
TRBV28,NA,NA,TRBJ2-5,CASSQTGLKETQYF,TGTGCCAGCAGCCAGACAGGACTTAAAGAGACCCAGTACTTC
TRBV28,TRBD1,NA,TRBJ1-2,CASSFGWDSPHNYGYTF,TGTGCCAGCAGTTTTGGCTGGGACAGCCCTCATAACTATGGCTACACCTTC
TRBV5-1,TRBD1,NA,TRBJ2-1,CASSVRGNEQFF,TGCGCCAGCAGCGTCAGGGGGAATGAGCAGTTCTTC
TRBV5-1,TRBD2,NA,TRBJ2-7,CASSWREPYYEQYF,TGCGCCAGCAGCTGGCGGGAGCCCTACTACGAGCAGTACTTC
TRBV7-9,NA,NA,TRBJ2-7,CASSFRDLGSYEQYF,TGTGCCAGCAGCTTCCGGGACCTAGGCTCCTACGAGCAGTACTTC
TRBV28,NA,NA,TRBJ2-1,CASSLSGKYNEQFF,TGTGCCAGCAGTTTGTCAGGGAAATACAATGAGCAGTTCTTC
TRBV6-1,TRBD2,NA,TRBJ2-1,CASSVGGWLAGEDNEQFF,TGTGCCAGCAGTGTTGGGGGCTGGCTAGCGGGAGAGGACAATGAGCAGTTCTTC
TRBV9,NA,NA,TRBJ1-6,CASSEAGSSYNSPLHF,TGTGCCAGCAGCGAAGCAGGGAGCTCCTATAATTCACCCCTCCACTTT
TRBV6-6,NA,NA,TRBJ1-6,CASRGEEYSTLHF,TGTGCCAGCAGGGGGGAGGAATATTCCACCCTCCACTTT
TRBV6-2/TRBV6-3,NA,NA,TRBJ2-1,CASSHPGHGREQFF,TGTGCCAGCAGTCATCCGGGACACGGCCGGGAGCAGTTCTTC
TRBV11-2,TRBD2,once,TRBJ2-5,CASSLLPRTSGRQETQYF,TGTGCCAGCAGCTTATTACCCCGGACTAGCGGGAGGCAAGAGACCCAGTACTTC
TRBV6-2/TRBV6-3,TRBD1,NA,TRBJ1-2,CASSTGGNYGYTF,TGTGCCAGCAGTACAGGGGGCAACTATGGCTACACCTTC
TRBV4-2,TRBD1,NA,TRBJ1-2,CASSQDPGTGYGYTF,TGTGCCAGCAGCCAAGACCCCGGGACAGGTTATGGCTACACCTTC
TRBV28,TRBD2,once,TRBJ2-3,CASRPSPGLAGTDTQYF,TGTGCCAGCAGGCCTTCCCCGGGACTAGCGGGGACAGATACGCAGTATTTT
TRBV5-4,NA,NA,TRBJ1-2,CASSSLNNYGYTF,TGTGCCAGCAGCTCTCTCAATAACTATGGCTACACCTTC
TRBV4-1,NA,NA,TRBJ2-1,CASSLVQGREQFF,TGCGCCAGCAGCCTAGTTCAGGGCCGTGAGCAGTTCTTC
TRBV11-2,NA,NA,TRBJ2-7,CASSVRGATSGYEQYF,TGTGCCAGCAGCGTGCGTGGGGCTACTTCGGGATACGAGCAGTACTTC
TRBV2,NA,NA,TRBJ1-6,CASSDFSQGDIPLHF,TGTGCCAGCAGTGATTTTTCACAGGGAGATATACCCCTCCACTTT
TRBV28,TRBD1,NA,TRBJ1-1,CASRPSGGGTEAFF,TGTGCCAGCCGTCCTTCAGGGGGAGGGACTGAAGCTTTCTTT
TRBV4-3,NA,NA,TRBJ1-5,CASSLGTSNQPQHF,TGCGCCAGCAGCCTAGGGACAAGCAATCAGCCCCAGCATTTT